This T cell receptor beta chain was obtained from a study of blood T cell repertoires in COVID-19 (dated by TCRdb to 2020 to 2021). For the wider study: Samples from collaborators originated in the United States, Italy and Spain and spanned both the acute and convalescent phases of COVID-19. Subjects who had been exposed to COVID-19, were actively infected with it, or had recovered from it provided the deeply sampled blood TCRbeta repertoires that made up the dataset. The repertoires were released in a freely available public database meant as a resource for research on the immune response to SARS-CoV-2. The material from the prospective study consisted of cDNA or gDNA derived from T cells, B-cell-depleted T cells, or PBMCs. Where available, HLA class I and class II types were taken from metadata supplied by the sample provider and were not determined by assay-based typing. The samples were drawn from two sources: the first 160 participants of the ongoing ImmuneRACE study, and 1,254 subjects contributed by 6 global collaborators. A de-identified subject ID, COVID-19 status, age in years and sex were almost always included in the sample metadata. Broad study findings and their caveats: Clinical and demographic metadata were provided uncurated, with the amount varying by source and participant.

TCRbeta CDR3 regions were amplified from genomic DNA by means of the immunoSEQ Assay, a bias-controlled multiplex PCR. For the original study's pipeline: The number of nucleated cells in each sample was estimated from the amplification of reference gene primers within the assay. Sequence reads were collapsed and filtered to measure the absolute abundance of every unique TCRbeta CDR3 rearrangement. For each sample, productive Simpson clonality was calculated as the square root of Simpson's diversity index across productive rearrangements. What TCRdb holds here is the immuneACCESS table cut down to in-frame rearrangements. Part of the clones is not present; checked against another copy, under half of the missing clones reflect an unresolved V gene, and the others are unexplained. Clone size and the V and J calls come from that table; the DNA yielded D and trimming. The sample table shows approximately 150,000 clones, and over 80% are seen once. The ten largest clones represent less than 0.95% of the sample.

For this clone: Its recognized antigen is unknown. No base quality values were provided; no much bigger clone lies one nucleotide off.

Whole blood was collected in K2EDTA tubes by collaborating institutions according to the institutions' own protocols. Collaborator samples were shipped for TCRbeta analysis as frozen whole blood, isolated PBMCs, or DNA extracted from either sample type. Based on the germline V gene, the CDR1 and CDR2 sequences are MNHEY and SVGAGI. V is trimmed back by 6 bases and J by 4 bases, and the junction contains 3 bases that no gene match accounts for. Inclusive of the bounding cysteine and phenylalanine, the CDR3 is 13 residues long. The CDR3 DNA has 39 bases and is translated from base 1. The rearranged segments are TRBV6-5 and TRBJ1-1, with 9 middle bases fitting TRBD1. The clonotype was recovered from a woman aged 45-60 years with acute or convalescent COVID-19. The sequencing input was peripheral blood. The encoded CDR3 is CASRGQGATEAFF. In nucleotides, the sequence is TGTGCCAGCAGGGGACAGGGTGCCACTGAAGCTTTCTTT.